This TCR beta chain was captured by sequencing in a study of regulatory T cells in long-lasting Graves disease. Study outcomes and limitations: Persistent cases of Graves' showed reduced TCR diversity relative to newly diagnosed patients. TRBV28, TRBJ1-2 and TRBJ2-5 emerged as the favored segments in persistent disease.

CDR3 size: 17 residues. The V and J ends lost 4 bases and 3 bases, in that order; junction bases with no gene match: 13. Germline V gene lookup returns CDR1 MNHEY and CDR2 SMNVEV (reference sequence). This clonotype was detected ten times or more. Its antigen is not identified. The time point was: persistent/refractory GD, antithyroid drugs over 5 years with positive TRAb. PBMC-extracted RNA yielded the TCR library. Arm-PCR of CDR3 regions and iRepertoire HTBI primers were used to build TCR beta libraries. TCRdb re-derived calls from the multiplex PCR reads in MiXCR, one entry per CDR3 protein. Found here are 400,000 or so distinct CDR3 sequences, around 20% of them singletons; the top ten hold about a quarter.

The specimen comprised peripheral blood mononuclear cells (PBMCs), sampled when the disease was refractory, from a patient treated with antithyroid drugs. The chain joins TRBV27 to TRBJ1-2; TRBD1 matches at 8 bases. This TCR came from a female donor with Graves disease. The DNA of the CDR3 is TGTGCCAGCAGTTCTTCTTTTCGACAGGGGCCGGACTATGGCTACACCTTC. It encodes CASSSSFRQGPDYGYTF.